This T cell receptor beta chain is from a study of blood T cell repertoires in COVID-19. Across the study: PBMCs, B-cell-depleted T cells, or T cells provided the cDNA or gDNA that made up the material.

Trimming shortened V by 3 bases and J by 5 bases, and 7 bases separated the two germline ends. Germline CDR1 reads LGHDT; CDR2 reads YNNKEL (reference sequence). The CDR3 length is 12 residues. Sequenced by immunoSEQ multiplex PCR; TCRdb stores in-frame clones only, minus some. Of roughly 200,000 clones detected, around four fifths appear once; the ten largest clones hold more than 6.5%. This clone has only one observation. The receptor's source is a man between 40 and 49 years old with active or convalescent COVID-19. Sequencing was carried out using peripheral blood. The chain links TRBV3-1 (or the pseudogene TRBV3-2) to TRBJ2-5; unclear D gene. CDR3 sequence reads: CASSQVGETQYF. CDR3 sequence (DNA): TGTGCCAGCAGCCAGGTCGGGGAGACCCAGTACTTC.